This TCR beta chain emerged from a study of regulatory T cells in long-lasting Graves disease. Overall study findings and caveats: Lower TCR diversity was seen in persistent Graves' patients than in newly diagnosed ones. Few sampled subjects may have lowered accuracy.

This CDR3 region has 16 residues. Germline loops: CDR1 MDHEN, CDR2 SYDVKM. The ends were cut back, 1 base at V and 0 bases at J, with 12 bases in the middle. This clonotype was observed at least ten times. Its target is not known. Sequencing libraries for TCR beta were prepared with iRepertoire HTBI primers and Arm-PCR of CDR3 regions. TCRdb reanalysed the multiplex PCR reads using MiXCR and keeps one entry per CDR3 protein. In the table there are over 500,000 distinct CDR3 sequences, less than 20% of which are singletons. The sample's time point: newly diagnosed GD, antithyroid drugs for less than 3 months. After RNA was extracted from PBMCs, the TCR library was made from it. Another study also made use of these data, one on T cells in Graves' hyperthyroidism and ophthalmopathy. That report notes: It was considered stable Graves' hyperthyroidism when ophthalmopathy did not progress within 18 months.

The rearrangement links TRBV28 to TRBJ1-2, with D tentatively TRBD1 (6 bases). This TCR derives from a young woman with Graves disease. Source: peripheral blood mononuclear cells (PBMCs), taken at new diagnosis, from a patient treated with antithyroid drugs. The DNA for the CDR3 is TGTGCCAGCAGTTTATTATACAGGGCCTCTAACTATGGCTACACCTTC. It specifies CASSLLYRASNYGYTF.